This TCR beta chain was captured in a study of cytomegalovirus exposure and HLA in healthy donors. This CDR3 has 14 residues. Germline V lookup: CDR1 SQVTM, CDR2 ANQGSEA. Unmatched junction bases numbered 3, after V lost 4 bases and J lost 1 base. The protocol was immunoSEQ multiplex PCR, while the TCRdb copy is restricted to in-frame clones and leaves out a portion. The profile shows 110,000 or so clones, less than 90% of them singletons. The donors were in the approximately 120-subject validation cohort, distinct from the roughly 670-subject first cohort. V gene TRBV29-1 combines with J gene TRBJ2-5, with 10 bases matching TRBD1. Sequencing was done on a sample of PBMCs. The sequence derives from a young man in good health and CMV-seropositive. This chain's CDR3 is CSVGTGGGQETQYF. The CDR3 DNA follows: TGCAGCGTTGGGACAGGGGGTGGCCAAGAGACCCAGTACTTC. The full variable domain, completed using reference TRBV29-1 and TRBJ2-5, is SAVISQKPSRDICQRGTSLTIQCQVDSQVTMMFWYRQQPGQSLTLIATANQGSEATYESGFVIDKFPISRPNLTFSTLTVSNMSPEDSSIYLCSVGTGGGQETQYFGPGTRLLVL.